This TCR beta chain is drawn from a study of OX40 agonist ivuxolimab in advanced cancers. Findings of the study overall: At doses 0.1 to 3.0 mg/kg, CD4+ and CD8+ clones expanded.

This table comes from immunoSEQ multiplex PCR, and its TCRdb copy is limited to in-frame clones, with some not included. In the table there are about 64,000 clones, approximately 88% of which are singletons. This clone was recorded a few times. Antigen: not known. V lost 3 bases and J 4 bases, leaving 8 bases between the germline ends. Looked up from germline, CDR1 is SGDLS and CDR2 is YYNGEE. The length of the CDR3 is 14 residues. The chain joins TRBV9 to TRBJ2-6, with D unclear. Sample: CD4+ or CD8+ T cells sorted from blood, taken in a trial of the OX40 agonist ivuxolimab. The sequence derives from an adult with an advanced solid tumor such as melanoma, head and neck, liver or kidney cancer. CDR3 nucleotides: TGTGCCAGCAGCGCTCGCCGGGGGGCCAACGTCCTGACTTTC. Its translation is CASSARRGANVLTF.